A single sample gave rise to the 3 T cell receptor beta chains below, sequenced in a study of OX40 agonist ivuxolimab in advanced cancers. Method: immunoSEQ multiplex PCR; TCRdb's copy keeps in-frame clones and lacks some. The sample yields around 80,000 clones, more than 85% seen once. This material consisted of CD4+ or CD8+ T cells sorted from blood, taken in a trial of the OX40 agonist ivuxolimab. The source is an adult with an advanced solid tumor such as melanoma, head and neck, liver or kidney cancer.

The chain couples TRBV25-1 to TRBJ1-4, with D maybe TRBD1 (5 bases). Looked up from germline, CDR1 is MGHDK and CDR2 is SYGVNS. Trimming removed 5 bases from V and 6 bases from J, with 10 bases in between. This CDR3 is 13 amino acids long. The CDR3 coding sequence is TGTGCCAGCAGTCAGGGAACGGATGAAAAACTGTTTTTT. Protein: CASSQGTDEKLFF.

Only one count was recorded for this clone. The chain employs TRBV13 and TRBJ2-3; D might be TRBD2 (7 bases). The germline V gene encodes CDR1 PRHDT and CDR2 FYEKMQ (reference sequence). The CDR3 contains 16 residues. V lost 5 bases to trimming and J lost 0 bases, with 15 bases between them. The CDR3, as DNA: TGTGCCAGCAGCGAAGTCGGGGGGCAGAGCACAGATACGCAGTATTTT. Translating it yields CASSEVGGQSTDTQYF.

The V gene is TRBV10-3, the J gene TRBJ2-3, with a possible D match to TRBD1 (5 bases). The V end lost 7 bases, the J end lost 2 bases, and 7 bases lay between the germline ends. Germline V gene data show CDR1 as ENHRY and CDR2 as SYGVKD. The CDR3 runs 12 residues. The CDR3 DNA follows: TGTGCCATCATGGACATCACAGATACGCAGTATTTT. Translated, it gives CAIMDITDTQYF.